This T cell receptor beta chain derives from a study of CD8 T cells in Susac syndrome. The germline gives CDR1 MDHEN, CDR2 SYDVKM. The V and J ends lost 6 bases and 3 bases, in that order; junction bases with no gene match: 13. This CDR3 has 18 amino acids. The study sequenced TCR beta in blood CD8+ and CD4+ T cells. An input of roughly 0.5 to 1 ug of RNA was subjected to reverse transcription using random hexamers. TCRdb processed the immunoSEQ multiplex PCR reads anew with MiXCR; each CDR3 protein has one entry. The table shows over 350,000 distinct CDR3 sequences, with more than 80% occurring only once.

Sequenced input: CD8+ T cells from PBMCs. The J gene is TRBJ2-3, the V gene TRBV28, with 12 bases that match TRBD2. The TCR sequence derives from a human donor with multiple sclerosis. The CDR3 DNA sequence: TGTGCCAGCAGCATCGCTGGGACTAGCGGGTGGGGTACAGATACGCAGTATTTT. It is translated as CASSIAGTSGWGTDTQYF.